The present T cell receptor beta chain was sequenced within a study of blood T cell repertoires in COVID-19. Looking at the study overall: Collection of acute and convalescent COVID-19 samples took place in the United States, Italy and Spain. PBMCs, B-cell-depleted T cells, or T cells were the source of the cDNA or gDNA that made up the material.

Per the germline V gene, CDR1 is PRHDT and CDR2 is FYEKMQ (reference sequence). The CDR3 is 16 residues long. Trimming left V 0 bases short and J 4 bases short, with 15 bases between. Sequencing used immunoSEQ multiplex PCR; TCRdb keeps in-frame clones, though not all of them. The sample lists approximately 210,000 clones, 75% to 90% occurring once. Specimen: peripheral blood. The source of this sequence is a man aged 30 to 39 who had recovered from COVID-19. The chain couples TRBV13 to TRBJ1-2, with D perhaps matching TRBD1 (6 bases). CDR3 nucleotides: TGTGCCAGCAGCTTAGGGGGTGAGGGACACCCCTATGGCTACACCTTC. Its translation is CASSLGGEGHPYGYTF.